This T cell receptor beta chain originates from a study of blood T cell repertoires in COVID-19 (TCRdb year 2020). In terms of the full investigation: Samples covering the acute and convalescent phases of COVID-19 were provided by collaborators in the United States, Italy and Spain. The prospective study material was composed of cDNA or gDNA derived from T cells, B-cell-depleted T cells, or PBMCs. Subjects who had been exposed to COVID-19, were actively infected with it, or had recovered from it provided the deeply sampled blood TCRbeta repertoires that made up the dataset. A freely available public database, intended as a resource for researchers studying the immune response to SARS-CoV-2, is where the repertoires were released. The samples were drawn from the first 160 participants of the ongoing ImmuneRACE study and from about 1,200 subjects provided by 6 global collaborators. Nearly every sample came with metadata listing a de-identified subject ID, COVID-19 status, age in years and sex. HLA class I and class II types, where available, came from metadata supplied by the sample provider rather than from assay-based typing. Study-wide conclusions, independent of this receptor: The quantity of clinical and demographic metadata differed by source and by participant and was supplied without curation.

Relative to germline, V is missing 4 bases and J is missing 0 bases, with 9 bases of the junction outside any gene match. Taken from the germline V gene (reference sequence), the CDR1 and CDR2 loops are SGHNT and YYREEE. Measured from the cysteine to the phenylalanine, the CDR3 is 18 residues long. The DNA shown is the 54-base CDR3, in frame from base 1. For this clone: The specificity of this receptor is unknown. Base qualities are not at hand, and no much larger clone is one base apart.

TCRbeta CDR3 regions were amplified from genomic DNA by means of the immunoSEQ Assay, a bias-controlled multiplex PCR. Per the authors' processing: The number of nucleated cells in each sample was estimated from the amplification of reference gene primers within the assay. Sequence reads were collapsed and filtered to measure the absolute abundance of every unique TCRbeta CDR3 rearrangement. For each sample, productive Simpson clonality was calculated by taking the square root of Simpson's diversity index across productive rearrangements. The source is immuneACCESS, and TCRdb retained only in-frame sequences with V and J called. Part of the clones is not carried over; for the studies checked, unresolved V genes explain less than half of this, and the remainder is unexplained. Clone size and V and J calls were adopted from that table, with D and trimming inferred from the DNA. Recorded for this sample are about 250,000 clones; approximately 80% of them occurred a single time. Together, the top ten hold roughly 4.6% of the sample.

Collaborating institutions collected whole blood in K2EDTA tubes following their own protocols. Collaborator samples were shipped for TCRbeta analysis as frozen whole blood, isolated PBMCs, or DNA extracted from either sample type. Sequences were obtained from peripheral blood. The V and J genes are TRBV5-4 and TRBJ2-1, with TRBD2 matching 11 junction bases. The sequence came from an elderly woman with active or convalescent COVID-19. CDR3 protein: CASSGGASGGSSYNEQFF. The DNA reads as follows: TGTGCCAGCAGCGGGGGTGCTAGCGGGGGGAGCTCCTACAATGAGCAGTTCTTC.